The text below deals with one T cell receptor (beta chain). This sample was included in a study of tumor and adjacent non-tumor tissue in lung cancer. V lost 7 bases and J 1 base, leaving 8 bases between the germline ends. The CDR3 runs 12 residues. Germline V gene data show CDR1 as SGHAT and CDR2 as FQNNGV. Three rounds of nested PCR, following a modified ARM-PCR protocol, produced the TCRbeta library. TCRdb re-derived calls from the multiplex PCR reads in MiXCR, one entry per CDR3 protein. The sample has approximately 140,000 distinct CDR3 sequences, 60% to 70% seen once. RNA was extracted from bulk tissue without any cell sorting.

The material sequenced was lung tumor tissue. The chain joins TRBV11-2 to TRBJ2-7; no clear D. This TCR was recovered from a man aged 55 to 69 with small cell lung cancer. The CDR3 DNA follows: TGTGCCAGCACTCTCGAGTCCTACGAGCAGTACTTC. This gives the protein CASTLESYEQYF.